The T cell receptor beta chain described here comes from a study of identical twins. This clonotype was recorded at least ten times. The target antigen is unknown. TCRdb reprocessed the 5' RACE reads with MiXCR, giving one entry per CDR3 protein. This sample has roughly 290,000 distinct CDR3 sequences, with 7.5% to 9.5% found just once. General study results and limits: Where beta out-of-frame sequences were concerned, excess twin sharing was weaker.

V lost 3 bases and J 2 bases, leaving 11 bases between the germline ends. CDR1 SEHNR and CDR2 FQNEAQ come from the germline V gene (reference sequence). The CDR3 length is 14 residues. The data also belong to a second study, concerning yellow fever vaccine responses in identical twins.

The sequencing input was CD8+ T cells sorted from blood. The chain carries TRBV7-9 and TRBJ2-7; the D gene is possibly TRBD1 (6 bases). The source is a woman between 18 and 30 years old in good health. CDR3 protein: CASSFRDNPYEQYF. The CDR3 region has the DNA TGTGCCAGCAGCTTCCGGGACAATCCCTACGAGCAGTACTTC. The variable domain in full, completed from reference TRBV7-9 and TRBJ2-7, reads DTGVSQNPRHKITKRGQNVTFRCDPISEHNRLYWYRQTLGQGPEFLTYFQNEAQLEKSRLLSDRFSAERPKGSFSTLEIQRTEQGDSAMYLCASSFRDNPYEQYFGPGTRLTVT.